A selection of T cell receptor beta chains follows, all from one sample in a study of preoperative IRX-2 immunotherapy in early breast cancer. The data were produced by immunoSEQ multiplex PCR, yet TCRdb's version contains in-frame clones alone and is incomplete. The profile covers about 98,000 clones, with approximately 90% appearing a single time and 2% to 2.5% taken by the ten largest. Material: tumor tissue, obtained after IRX-2 immunotherapy. The receptors originated from a human donor with breast cancer. CDR3s include the opening cysteine and the closing phenylalanine or tryptophan. A D gene is named only where the DNA matches it firmly. The size field is filled for only some rows; it gives once, few, many or a size class.

d_gene: TRBD1; j_gene: TRBJ2-7; abundance: .; v_gene: TRBV15; CDR3aa: CATSRGGARGTYEQYF; CDR3nt: TGTGCCACCAGCAGAGGAGGGGCCAGGGGGACCTACGAGCAGTACTTC
d_gene: TRBD2; j_gene: TRBJ2-2; abundance: .; v_gene: TRBV19; CDR3aa: CASMVGGGSLNTGELFF; CDR3nt: TGTGCCAGTATGGTCGGAGGCGGGAGCCTGAACACCGGGGAGCTGTTTTTT
d_gene: .; j_gene: TRBJ2-7; abundance: .; v_gene: TRBV18; CDR3aa: CASSPQGGTYEQYF; CDR3nt: TGTGCCAGCTCACCCCAGGGAGGAACCTACGAGCAGTACTTC
d_gene: TRBD1; j_gene: TRBJ2-7; abundance: .; v_gene: TRBV7-6; CDR3aa: CASTGIRTGTIYEQYF; CDR3nt: TGTGCCAGCACCGGAATACGGACAGGGACCATCTACGAGCAGTACTTC
d_gene: TRBD1; j_gene: TRBJ1-4; abundance: .; v_gene: TRBV6-4; CDR3aa: CASSFTGGSEKLFF; CDR3nt: TGTGCCAGCAGTTTCACAGGGGGGAGTGAAAAACTGTTTTTT
d_gene: .; j_gene: TRBJ1-6; abundance: .; v_gene: TRBV22-1; CDR3aa: CASSVWGENSPLHF; CDR3nt: TGTGCCAGCAGCGTTTGGGGGGAAAATTCACCCCTCCACTTT
d_gene: .; j_gene: TRBJ1-5; abundance: .; v_gene: TRBV18; CDR3aa: CASSRNGQNSNQPQHF; CDR3nt: TGTGCCAGCTCCCGAAACGGACAGAATAGCAATCAGCCCCAGCATTTT
d_gene: .; j_gene: TRBJ1-2; abundance: .; v_gene: TRBV23-1; CDR3aa: CASSLGRLYGYTF; CDR3nt: TGCGCCAGCAGCTTGGGACGGCTCTATGGCTACACCTTC
d_gene: .; j_gene: TRBJ1-2; abundance: .; v_gene: TRBV5-1; CDR3aa: CASSTGDNSNYGYTF; CDR3nt: TGCGCCAGCAGCACCGGGGACAACTCAAACTATGGCTACACCTTC
d_gene: .; j_gene: TRBJ1-2; abundance: .; v_gene: TRBV6-8; CDR3aa: CASSARPGGYTF; CDR3nt: TGTGCCAGCAGTGCGAGGCCTGGTGGCTACACCTTC
d_gene: .; j_gene: TRBJ2-7; abundance: .; v_gene: TRBV2; CDR3aa: CASSDFGGAYEQYF; CDR3nt: TGTGCCAGCAGTGATTTCGGGGGAGCCTACGAGCAGTACTTC
d_gene: .; j_gene: TRBJ2-5; abundance: .; v_gene: TRBV30; CDR3aa: CAWRPIRPDQETQYF; CDR3nt: TGTGCCTGGAGACCCATACGGCCGGACCAAGAGACCCAGTACTTC
d_gene: .; j_gene: TRBJ1-5; abundance: once; v_gene: TRBV28; CDR3aa: CASRGGNQPQHF; CDR3nt: TGTGCCAGCAGAGGGGGCAATCAGCCCCAGCATTTT
d_gene: .; j_gene: TRBJ1-1; abundance: .; v_gene: TRBV19; CDR3aa: CASTRGEVDTEAFF; CDR3nt: TGTGCCAGTACGAGGGGGGAGGTGGACACTGAAGCTTTCTTT
d_gene: .; j_gene: TRBJ1-2; abundance: .; v_gene: TRBV6-1; CDR3aa: CASSEEAGWGGYTF; CDR3nt: TGTGCCAGCAGTGAAGAGGCGGGATGGGGTGGCTACACCTTC
d_gene: TRBD2; j_gene: TRBJ2-5; abundance: .; v_gene: TRBV6-8; CDR3aa: CASSYPIGGGQETQYF; CDR3nt: TGTGCCAGCAGTTACCCGATTGGGGGGGGGCAAGAGACCCAGTACTTC
d_gene: .; j_gene: TRBJ1-1; abundance: .; v_gene: TRBV28; CDR3aa: CASNLRKLSAFF; CDR3nt: TGTGCCAGCAATTTACGGAAGCTCTCGGCTTTCTTT
d_gene: .; j_gene: TRBJ1-1; abundance: .; v_gene: TRBV28; CDR3aa: CASTRARGNTEAFF; CDR3nt: TGTGCCAGCACCCGAGCCAGGGGGAACACTGAAGCTTTCTTT
d_gene: TRBD1; j_gene: TRBJ1-5; abundance: .; v_gene: TRBV7-7; CDR3aa: CASSLGQGAGQPQHF; CDR3nt: TGTGCCAGCAGCTTAGGGCAGGGGGCGGGTCAGCCCCAGCATTTT
d_gene: .; j_gene: TRBJ1-3; abundance: .; v_gene: TRBV7-6; CDR3aa: CASSQGTQGNTIYF; CDR3nt: TGTGCCAGCAGCCAAGGAACCCAAGGAAACACCATATATTTT
d_gene: TRBD1; j_gene: TRBJ1-1; abundance: .; v_gene: TRBV29-1; CDR3aa: CSVKGRTGTFEAFF; CDR3nt: TGCAGCGTTAAGGGCCGGACAGGGACCTTTGAAGCTTTCTTT
d_gene: .; j_gene: TRBJ1-1; abundance: .; v_gene: TRBV30; CDR3aa: CAWRLQMNTEAFF; CDR3nt: TGTGCCTGGAGGCTCCAGATGAACACTGAAGCTTTCTTT
d_gene: .; j_gene: TRBJ2-2; abundance: .; v_gene: TRBV18; CDR3aa: CASSPDGEAGELFF; CDR3nt: TGTGCCAGCTCACCGGACGGGGAAGCCGGGGAGCTGTTTTTT
d_gene: .; j_gene: TRBJ2-1; abundance: .; v_gene: TRBV19; CDR3aa: CASSIIRDPNEQFF; CDR3nt: TGTGCCAGTAGTATTATCCGGGACCCCAATGAGCAGTTCTTC
d_gene: TRBD1; j_gene: TRBJ1-2; abundance: .; v_gene: TRBV30; CDR3aa: CAWSPTGGSYGYTF; CDR3nt: TGTGCCTGGAGTCCTACAGGGGGAAGCTATGGCTACACCTTC
d_gene: .; j_gene: TRBJ2-3; abundance: few; v_gene: TRBV29-1; CDR3aa: CSVLPGTSESTDTQYF; CDR3nt: TGCAGCGTTCTACCCGGAACCTCGGAAAGCACAGATACGCAGTATTTT
d_gene: TRBD2; j_gene: TRBJ2-2; abundance: .; v_gene: TRBV10-1; CDR3aa: CASSELGGTTGELFF; CDR3nt: TGCGCCAGCAGTGAGTTGGGGGGGACGACCGGGGAGCTGTTTTTT
d_gene: .; j_gene: TRBJ1-6; abundance: .; v_gene: TRBV6-7; CDR3aa: CASSYSIRGSSYNSPLHF; CDR3nt: TGTGCCAGCAGTTACTCTATTAGGGGTTCGTCCTATAATTCACCCCTCCACTTT
d_gene: TRBD2; j_gene: TRBJ2-4; abundance: .; v_gene: TRBV6-8; CDR3aa: CASSLLGGDIQYF; CDR3nt: TGTGCCAGCAGTCTCCTGGGGGGGGACATTCAGTACTTC
d_gene: TRBD1; j_gene: TRBJ1-5; abundance: .; v_gene: TRBV6-8; CDR3aa: CASSYDGTGDQPQHF; CDR3nt: TGTGCCAGCAGTTACGACGGGACAGGGGATCAGCCCCAGCATTTT
d_gene: TRBD1; j_gene: TRBJ2-7; abundance: .; v_gene: TRBV28; CDR3aa: CASSLGEGQGFSYEQYF; CDR3nt: TGTGCCAGCAGTTTAGGGGAAGGACAGGGCTTCTCCTACGAGCAGTACTTC
d_gene: .; j_gene: TRBJ1-5; abundance: .; v_gene: TRBV7-6; CDR3aa: CASSRRKGGGIDQPQHF; CDR3nt: TGTGCCAGCAGCCGCCGGAAGGGAGGGGGAATTGATCAGCCCCAGCATTTT
d_gene: .; j_gene: TRBJ2-1; abundance: .; v_gene: TRBV6-8; CDR3aa: CASRKGLGGEQFF; CDR3nt: TGTGCCAGCAGGAAAGGGCTAGGTGGTGAGCAGTTCTTC
d_gene: .; j_gene: TRBJ1-5; abundance: few; v_gene: TRBV15; CDR3aa: CATSRDPGTSNQPQHF; CDR3nt: TGTGCCACCAGCAGAGACCCCGGGACTTCCAATCAGCCCCAGCATTTT
d_gene: .; j_gene: TRBJ1-4; abundance: .; v_gene: TRBV6-8; CDR3aa: CASLQGLGEKLFF; CDR3nt: TGTGCCAGCCTACAGGGATTAGGTGAAAAACTGTTTTTT
d_gene: .; j_gene: TRBJ1-1; abundance: .; v_gene: TRBV11-3; CDR3aa: CASSRKSGADTEAFF; CDR3nt: TGTGCCAGCAGCCGAAAGAGCGGGGCGGACACTGAAGCTTTCTTT
d_gene: TRBD2; j_gene: TRBJ2-3; abundance: .; v_gene: TRBV15; CDR3aa: CATSRALAADTQYF; CDR3nt: TGTGCCACCAGCAGAGCCCTAGCGGCAGATACGCAGTATTTT
d_gene: .; j_gene: TRBJ1-2; abundance: .; v_gene: TRBV12-5; CDR3aa: CASTVVRAYGYTF; CDR3nt: TGTGCCAGCACCGTTGTTAGAGCCTATGGCTACACCTTC
d_gene: .; j_gene: TRBJ1-1; abundance: .; v_gene: TRBV29-1; CDR3aa: CSVEGVSGSNTEAFF; CDR3nt: TGCAGCGTCGAAGGTGTTTCGGGAAGCAACACTGAAGCTTTCTTT
d_gene: .; j_gene: TRBJ1-1; abundance: once; v_gene: TRBV7-8; CDR3aa: CASSPRAGQNSFF; CDR3nt: TGTGCCAGCAGCCCAAGGGCCGGACAGAACAGTTTCTTT
d_gene: .; j_gene: TRBJ2-7; abundance: .; v_gene: TRBV19; CDR3aa: CASSIVGGPYEQYF; CDR3nt: TGTGCCAGTAGTATCGTCGGGGGGCCCTACGAGCAGTACTTC
d_gene: TRBD1; j_gene: TRBJ2-7; abundance: once; v_gene: TRBV6-8; CDR3aa: CASREQGDHEQYF; CDR3nt: TGTGCCAGCAGGGAGCAGGGGGACCACGAGCAGTACTTC
d_gene: TRBD1; j_gene: TRBJ1-2; abundance: .; v_gene: TRBV30; CDR3aa: CAWSTTQGANGYTF; CDR3nt: TGTGCCTGGAGTACGACTCAGGGGGCGAACGGCTACACCTTC
d_gene: TRBD2; j_gene: TRBJ2-1; abundance: .; v_gene: TRBV12-5; CDR3aa: CASGLVPTSGTYNEQFF; CDR3nt: TGTGCTAGTGGTTTGGTACCCACTAGCGGCACCTACAATGAGCAGTTCTTC
d_gene: .; j_gene: TRBJ2-1; abundance: .; v_gene: TRBV18; CDR3aa: CASSRSGNEQFF; CDR3nt: TGTGCCAGCTCACGGAGCGGGAATGAGCAGTTCTTC